These 30 T cell receptor beta chains were all obtained from the same sample, sequenced in a study of blood T cell repertoires in COVID-19. The table came from immunoSEQ multiplex PCR; TCRdb's copy has only in-frame clones and leaves some out. The sample has roughly 95,000 clones, 75% to 85% seen once; the top ten hold 3.5% to 5%. The sample taken for sequencing was peripheral blood. The receptors stem from a man between 60 and 75 years old with acute or convalescent COVID-19.

By frequency in the sample, this clone is medium-sized (0.01 to 0.1%). J is TRBJ2-1 and V is TRBV6-1; 9 positions match TRBD2. This CDR3 is built from 15 residues. Trimming removed 1 base from V and 8 bases from J; junction bases left unmatched: 6. Germline CDR1 is MNHNS and CDR2 is SASEGT. The CDR3 coding sequence is TGTGCCAGCAGTGAAGTGCGGGGGGGCTTCGATGAGCAGTTCTTC. Encoded protein: CASSEVRGGFDEQFF.

Only one count was recorded for this clone. The V and J genes are TRBV29-1 and TRBJ2-1; D is unclear. Germline values: CDR1 SQVTM, CDR2 ANQGSEA. This CDR3 region has 15 residues. With 0 bases removed from V and 0 bases from J, the gap between germline ends came to 9 bases. As DNA, the CDR3 is TGCAGCGTTGAAGACCTGACATTCTCCTACAATGAGCAGTTCTTC. It specifies CSVEDLTFSYNEQFF.

The gene calls are TRBV6-5 and TRBJ2-7; no firm D call. The CDR3 extends over 12 amino acids. The V end lost 11 bases, the J end lost 1 base, and 12 bases lay between the germline ends. Germline CDR1 and CDR2: MNHEY and SVGAGI. As DNA, the CDR3 is TGTGCCGCGAGATTGGAGTCCTACGAGCAGTACTTC. It is translated as CAARLESYEQYF.

V is TRBV4-1 and J is TRBJ1-1; weak D call: TRBD1 (6 bases). Trimming took 1 base from V and 1 from J, leaving 10 bases between them. Germline assignment: CDR1 MGHRA and CDR2 YSYEKL. The CDR3 runs 15 residues. CDR3 nucleotide sequence: TGCGCCAGCAGCCAAGCCGGACAGCAGAACACTGAAGCTTTCTTT. Residues: CASSQAGQQNTEAFF.

This chain joins TRBV30 and TRBJ2-5; D gene uncertain. The CDR3 has 13 residues. Germline-derived CDR1 and CDR2 are GTSNPN and SVGIG (reference sequence). Trimming left V 4 bases short and J 2 bases short, with 11 bases between. The CDR3 sequence: CAWTQTAQETQYF. For the CDR3, the DNA is TGTGCCTGGACTCAAACAGCTCAAGAGACCCAGTACTTC. The full variable domain, rest sourced from reference TRBV30 and TRBJ2-5, is SQTIHQWPATLVQPVGSPLSLECTVEGTSNPNLYWYRQAAGRGLQLLFYSVGIGQISSEVPQNLSASRPQDRQFILSSKKLLLSDSGFYLCAWTQTAQETQYFGPGTRLLVL.

This clone was observed at least ten times. This sample includes further DNA sequences coding for the same CDR3. J is TRBJ2-7 and V is TRBV5-1; 8 bases are shared with TRBD1. This CDR3 comprises 14 residues. Per germline, CDR1 SGHRS and CDR2 YFSETQ. V shed 4 bases, J shed 5 bases, and the junction held 8 bases outside the gene matches. The CDR3 region has the DNA TGCGCCAGCAGCCCCGGACAGGGAGCCCACGAGCAGTACTTC. This translates into CASSPGQGAHEQYF.

The V call is TRBV6-4, the J call TRBJ2-1; 12 nucleotides match TRBD2. Per the germline V gene, CDR1 is MRHNA and CDR2 is SNTAGT. V lost 3 bases, J lost 6 bases, and 3 bases stayed unmatched. The CDR3 runs to 15 residues. The CDR3 region has the DNA TGTGCCAGCAGTGAATCGACTAGCGGGAGCAATGAGCAGTTCTTC. Protein product: CASSESTSGSNEQFF.

This chain uses TRBV3-1 (or the pseudogene TRBV3-2) with TRBJ2-3; 8 nucleotides match TRBD2. Trimming at V came to 7 bases and at J to 2 bases, leaving 5 bases not matched to a gene. CDR3 size: 14 residues. CDR1 is LGHDT and CDR2 is YNNKEL in the germline V gene (reference sequence). The CDR3 nucleotides are TGTGCCAGCAAGGGTAGCGGGGCCACAGATACGCAGTATTTT. Translated, it gives CASKGSGATDTQYF.

This clone was observed a single time. The chain recombines TRBV6-5 with TRBJ1-4, with 9 bases fitting TRBD1. Germline V gives CDR1 MNHEY, CDR2 SVGAGI. The CDR3 extends over 15 amino acids. Losses at the gene ends were 7 bases for V and 5 bases for J; bases not matched to a gene: 8. The chain's CDR3 is CASNPPGQGNEKLFF. The CDR3 nucleotides read TGTGCCAGCAATCCCCCGGGACAGGGAAATGAAAAACTGTTTTTT.

This chain links TRBV15 with TRBJ2-1; a weak D match, TRBD2 (6 bases). CDR3 size: 12 residues. V lost 6 bases, J lost 9 bases, and 12 bases lay in between. The germline V gene has CDR1 LNHNV and CDR2 YYDKDF (reference sequence). The CDR3 DNA is TGTGCCACCAGAAACGAGGGAGGTGAGCAGTTCTTC. This encodes CATRNEGGEQFF.

The chain links TRBV7-8 to TRBJ1-1; D ambiguous. Germline V CDR1 and CDR2: SGHVS, FQNEAQ. V dropped 1 base and J dropped 2 bases, with 11 bases sitting between them. The length of the CDR3 is 15 residues. The CDR3 loop is CASSLGRTANTEAFF. CDR3 nucleotides: TGTGCCAGCAGCTTAGGGAGAACGGCCAACACTGAAGCTTTCTTT.

The chain has TRBV4-2 and TRBJ1-2, with TRBD1 identical over 7 bases. The germline V gene has CDR1 LGHNA and CDR2 YNFKEQ. With 1 base clipped from V and 8 bases from J, the junction kept 7 bases outside the gene matches. CDR3 length: 14 residues. The CDR3 loop is CASSQGSQGNGYTF. CDR3 bases: TGTGCCAGCAGCCAAGGATCACAGGGGAACGGCTACACCTTC.

The genes are TRBV13 and TRBJ2-3; D possibly corresponds to TRBD2 (5 bases). The germline CDR1 and CDR2 sequences are PRHDT and FYEKMQ (reference sequence). This CDR3 is built from 16 residues. Trimming stripped 5 bases from V and 4 bases from J, with 19 bases between. The CDR3 bases are TGTGCCAGCAGCCTCAAACTAGAAGGGCGACCAGATACGCAGTATTTT. Translating it yields CASSLKLEGRPDTQYF.

This chain uses TRBV7-2 with TRBJ2-1; TRBD1 might be the D (6 bases). The V gene's germline CDR1 is SGHTA and CDR2 FQGNSA. V lost 5 bases and J 0 bases, leaving 11 bases between the germline ends. The CDR3 is 15 amino acids. This CDR3 reads CASSEDSSSYNEQFF. The CDR3 bases are TGTGCCAGCAGCGAGGACAGTTCCTCCTACAATGAGCAGTTCTTC.

This clone has more than one count but fewer than ten. The genes are TRBV16 and TRBJ2-3; D may be TRBD2 (6 bases). This CDR3 is 14 amino acids long. Trimming took 4 bases from V and 2 from J, leaving 10 bases between them. The germline V gene encodes CDR1 KGHSY and CDR2 FQNENV. CDR3 region: CASSLGTFTDTQYF. CDR3 coding DNA: TGTGCCAGCAGCCTAGGGACTTTCACAGATACGCAGTATTTT.

This sequence joins TRBV12-5 and TRBJ1-6; D gene ambiguous. The CDR3 has 15 amino acids. Germline CDR1 and CDR2: LGHNT and FRNRAP. V lost 1 base and J lost 1, with 5 bases in between. CDR3 residues: CASGLDKSYNSPLHF. CDR3 nucleotide sequence: TGTGCTAGTGGTTTGGACAAATCCTATAATTCACCCCTCCACTTT. The full variable domain, with the rest looked up from reference TRBV12-5 and TRBJ1-6, is DARVTQTPRHKVTEMGQEVTMRCQPILGHNTVFWYRQTMMQGLELLAYFRNRAPLDDSGMPKDRFSAEMPDATLATLKIQPSEPRDSAVYFCASGLDKSYNSPLHFGNGTRLTVT.

The chain combines TRBV7-9 with TRBJ2-1; D unclear. Trimming shortened V by 1 base and J by 9 bases, and 13 bases separated the two germline ends. Germline CDR1 is SEHNR and CDR2 is FQNEAQ (reference sequence). CDR3 length: 14 amino acids. Here the CDR3 reads CASSLDLIPGEQFF. CDR3 nucleotides: TGTGCCAGCAGCTTAGACTTAATTCCGGGTGAGCAGTTCTTC.

CDR3 amino acids: CASSVVGGAADTQYF. CDR3 DNA: TGTGCCAGCAGCGTAGTCGGGGGAGCGGCAGATACGCAGTATTTT. The V call is TRBV9, the J call TRBJ2-3, with D tentatively TRBD2 (6 bases). Trimming took off 0 bases at V and 4 bases at J, with 12 bases between the two ends. Germline assignment: CDR1 SGDLS and CDR2 YYNGEE. The CDR3 is 15 residues long.

There are many counts of this clone. The V gene is TRBV2, the J gene TRBJ2-3; D possibly corresponds to TRBD2 (6 bases). V lost 3 bases to trimming and J lost 0 bases, with 13 bases between them. Looked up from germline, CDR1 is SNHLY and CDR2 is FYNNEI. The CDR3 loop spans 16 amino acids. The CDR3 reads CASSEGLITSTDTQYF. CDR3 sequence (DNA): TGTGCCAGCAGTGAGGGACTGATCACTAGCACAGATACGCAGTATTTT.

The chain carries TRBV29-1 and TRBJ2-7; 10 positions match TRBD1. CDR1 and CDR2 (germline): SQVTM, ANQGSEA. Trimming at V came to 6 bases and at J to 5 bases, leaving 4 bases not matched to a gene. CDR3 length: 12 residues. CDR3 DNA: TGCAGCGTAGGGACAGGGGTCCACGAGCAGTACTTC. This encodes CSVGTGVHEQYF.

J is TRBJ2-1 and V is TRBV10-3, with TRBD2 matching 7 bases. Germline V gene data show CDR1 as ENHRY and CDR2 as SYGVKD. Trimming removed 2 bases from V and 9 bases from J; junction bases left unmatched: 7. The CDR3 contains 14 residues. CDR3: CAISEGGRAGEQFF. CDR3 bases: TGTGCCATCAGTGAGGGCGGGAGAGCGGGTGAGCAGTTCTTC.

The table lists this clone with a few counts. The rearrangement uses TRBV20-1 and TRBJ1-6; D call uncertain. The germline V and J ends were trimmed by 5 bases and 13 bases, with 12 bases remaining between them. Germline lookup yields CDR1 DFQATT and CDR2 SNEGSKA (reference sequence). The CDR3 covers 11 residues. Written as DNA, the CDR3 is TGCAGTGCTTTAGGGCCGGGGCCCCTCCACTTT. It yields the protein CSALGPGPLHF.

This clone is medium-sized by share. The chain joins TRBV6-2 or TRBV6-3 to TRBJ2-1, with D unclear. In germline, CDR1 is MNHEY, CDR2 SVGEGT. Trimming took off 6 bases at V and 7 bases at J, with 16 bases between the two ends. The CDR3 loop spans 14 amino acids. The CDR3 region has the DNA TGTGCCAGCAGCCCGAGCCTGGAGAGGAATGAGCAGTTCTTC. Amino acids: CASSPSLERNEQFF.

V gene TRBV6-5 combines with J gene TRBJ2-1; a weak D match, TRBD2 (7 bases). Per the germline V gene, CDR1 is MNHEY and CDR2 is SVGAGI. Trimming took 2 bases from V and 9 from J, leaving 17 bases between them. There are 15 residues in the CDR3. CDR3 nucleotides: TGTGCCAGCAGTTACACTCCCCGGGGGGCGCGTGAGCAGTTCTTC. Protein sequence: CASSYTPRGAREQFF.

This chain joins TRBV21-1 and TRBJ1-1. TRBV21-1 is listed as a pseudogene. The CDR3 extends over 12 amino acids. This CDR3 reads CASRRVNTEAFF. Written as DNA, the CDR3 is TGTGCCAGCAGGCGGGTGAACACTGAAGCTTTCTTT.

This clone has a handful of counts. The chain employs TRBV30 and TRBJ1-1, with 7 bases lining up with TRBD1. CDR1 is GTSNPN and CDR2 is SVGIG in the germline V gene (reference sequence). The V segment lost 0 bases and the J segment 1 base; nucleotides outside the gene matches: 8. The CDR3 runs 16 residues. CDR3 nucleotides: TGTGCCTGGAGTGTAAGGCAGGGGGTATCGAACACTGAAGCTTTCTTT. Translating it yields CAWSVRQGVSNTEAFF.

This chain links TRBV2 with TRBJ1-2, with D possibly being TRBD1 (6 bases). Germline values: CDR1 SNHLY, CDR2 FYNNEI. V gave up 7 bases and J gave up 8 bases, with 17 bases separating them. The CDR3 is made up of 13 amino acids. The CDR3 protein is CASNLGHAEGYTF. Written as DNA, the CDR3 is TGTGCCAGCAATTTGGGACACGCTGAGGGCTACACCTTC. The variable domain in full, with the rest retrieved from reference TRBV2 and TRBJ1-2, is EPEVTQTPSHQVTQMGQEVILRCVPISNHLYFYWYRQILGQKVEFLVSFYNNEISEKSEIFDDQFSVERPDGSNFTLKIRSTKLEDSAMYFCASNLGHAEGYTFGSGTRLTVV.

DNA for the CDR3: TGTGCCAGCAGCTTACAGGGTATCGAGGGCTACACCTTC. This gives the protein CASSLQGIEGYTF. The rearrangement uses TRBV11-3 and TRBJ1-2, with D possibly being TRBD1 (5 bases). CDR3 length equals 13 residues. V gave up 2 bases and J gave up 8 bases, with 12 bases separating them. CDR1 and CDR2 (germline): SGHNT, YENEEA.

The chain links TRBV10-3 to TRBJ2-3; 9 bases are a match to TRBD2. Per germline, CDR1 ENHRY and CDR2 SYGVKD. V trimming: 3 bases; J trimming: 4 bases; junction bases outside the gene matches: 8. This CDR3 spans 16 amino acids. CDR3 loop: CAISENPSGASDTQYF. The CDR3 coding sequence is TGTGCCATCAGTGAAAACCCTAGCGGGGCCTCAGATACGCAGTATTTT.

The chain recombines TRBV9 with TRBJ2-1; TRBD1 might be the D (6 bases). Trimming stripped 6 bases from V and 2 bases from J, with 12 bases between. The CDR3 extends over 14 amino acids. Germline CDR1 reads SGDLS; CDR2 reads YYNGEE. The CDR3, as DNA: TGTGCCAGCAACGCGGACAGTACCTACAATGAGCAGTTCTTC. As protein: CASNADSTYNEQFF.